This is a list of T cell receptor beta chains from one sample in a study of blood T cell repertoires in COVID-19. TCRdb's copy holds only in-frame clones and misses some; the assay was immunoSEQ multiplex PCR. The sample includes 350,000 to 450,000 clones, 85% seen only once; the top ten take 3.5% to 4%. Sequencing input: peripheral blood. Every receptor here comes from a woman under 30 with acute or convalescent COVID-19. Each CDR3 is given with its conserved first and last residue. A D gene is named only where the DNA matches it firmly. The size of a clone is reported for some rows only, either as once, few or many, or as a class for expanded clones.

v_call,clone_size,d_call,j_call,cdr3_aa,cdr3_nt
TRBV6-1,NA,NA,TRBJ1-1,CASSEASFMNTEAFF,TGTGCCAGCAGTGAAGCGAGTTTTATGAACACTGAAGCTTTCTTT
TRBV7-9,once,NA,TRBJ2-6,CASSPGLFSGANVLTF,TGTGCCAGCAGCCCGGGACTCTTCTCTGGGGCCAACGTCCTGACTTTC
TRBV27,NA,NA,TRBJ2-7,CASSLSPTYEQYF,TGTGCCAGCAGTTTATCCCCAACCTACGAGCAGTACTTC
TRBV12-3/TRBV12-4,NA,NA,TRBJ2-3,CASSRAGQDTQYF,TGTGCCAGCAGTCGGGCGGGCCAGGATACGCAGTATTTT
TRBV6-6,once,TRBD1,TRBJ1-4,CASSRTGGEKLFF,TGTGCCAGCAGTCGGACAGGGGGCGAAAAACTGTTTTTT
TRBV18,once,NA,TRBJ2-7,CASSPPNSMVPEDEQYF,TGTGCCAGCTCACCGCCGAACTCAATGGTCCCCGAGGACGAGCAGTACTTC
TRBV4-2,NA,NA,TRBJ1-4,CASSQETGLREKLFF,TGTGCCAGCAGCCAAGAAACGGGGTTGCGAGAAAAACTGTTTTTT
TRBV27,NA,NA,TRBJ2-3,CASSLEMADTQYF,TGTGCCAGCAGTTTGGAGATGGCAGATACGCAGTATTTT
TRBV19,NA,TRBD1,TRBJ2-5,CASSPDRVKGETQYF,TGTGCCAGTAGCCCCGACAGGGTTAAAGGAGAGACCCAGTACTTC
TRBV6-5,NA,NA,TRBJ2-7,CASSPVTGVDEQYF,TGTGCCAGCAGTCCCGTAACGGGAGTTGACGAGCAGTACTTC
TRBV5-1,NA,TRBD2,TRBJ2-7,CASSRDSLSGGYEQYF,TGCGCCAGCAGCAGGGACAGTCTTAGCGGGGGCTACGAGCAGTACTTC